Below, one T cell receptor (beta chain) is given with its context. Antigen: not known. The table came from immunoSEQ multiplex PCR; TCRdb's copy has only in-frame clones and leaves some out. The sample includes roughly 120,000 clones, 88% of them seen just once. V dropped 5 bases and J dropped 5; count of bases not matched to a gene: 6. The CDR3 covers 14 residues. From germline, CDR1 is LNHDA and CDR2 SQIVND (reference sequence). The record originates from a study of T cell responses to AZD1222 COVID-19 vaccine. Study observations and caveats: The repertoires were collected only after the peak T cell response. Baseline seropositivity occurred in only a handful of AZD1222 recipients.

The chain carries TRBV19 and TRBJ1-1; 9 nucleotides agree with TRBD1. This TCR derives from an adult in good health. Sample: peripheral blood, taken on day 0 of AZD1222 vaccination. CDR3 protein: CASSLTGGATEAFF. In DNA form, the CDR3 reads TGTGCCAGTAGTCTTACAGGGGGCGCAACTGAAGCTTTCTTT.